A selection of T cell receptor beta chains follows, all from one sample in a study of regulatory T cells in long-lasting Graves disease. TCRdb re-called the multiplex PCR reads with MiXCR, one entry per CDR3 protein. Of fewer than 450,000 distinct CDR3 sequences detected, less than 25% appear once; the ten largest clones hold roughly 20%. The sequencing here drew on peripheral blood mononuclear cells (PBMCs), taken when the disease was refractory, from a patient treated with antithyroid drugs. These receptors all come from a female donor with Graves disease. Each CDR3 is given with its conserved first and last residue. A D gene is named only where the DNA matches it firmly.

d_gene | j_gene | v_gene | len | CDR3aa
- | TRBJ1-2 | TRBV28 | 14 | CASSSQPGIYGYTF
TRBD2 | TRBJ2-7 | TRBV20-1 | 14 | CSAQTGLAGYEQYF
- | TRBJ2-7 | TRBV28 | 13 | CASITGGVYEQYF
- | TRBJ1-3 | TRBV10-3 | 12 | CAIQGFGNTIYF
TRBD2 | TRBJ2-2 | TRBV29-1 | 13 | CSLRTSGTGELFF
- | TRBJ2-7 | TRBV5-1 | 15 | CASSFRRSPDYEQYF
TRBD2 | TRBJ2-1 | TRBV19 | 15 | CASSIRLAVYNEQFF
TRBD1 | TRBJ1-3 | TRBV19 | 16 | CASSRTGTGPGNTIYF
- | TRBJ2-7 | TRBV11-2 | 14 | CASSLERMVHEQYF
TRBD2 | TRBJ2-5 | TRBV7-3 | 15 | CASSQIAGPQETQYF
- | TRBJ2-5 | TRBV6-1 | 14 | CASSTQGGGETQYF
TRBD2 | TRBJ2-1 | TRBV18 | 15 | CASSAQAGADNEQFF
TRBD2 | TRBJ2-5 | TRBV13 | 16 | CASSLMTSDSQETQYF
- | TRBJ1-2 | TRBV9 | 16 | CASSAPGQIYDYGYTF
TRBD1 | TRBJ2-7 | TRBV4-1 | 15 | CASSPRQGDYYEQYF
TRBD1 | TRBJ2-2 | TRBV27 | 14 | CASNDRGPTGELFF
- | TRBJ1-5 | TRBV12-3/TRBV12-4 | 15 | CASSLGGLSNQPQHF
TRBD2 | TRBJ2-1 | TRBV7-9 | 17 | CASSLGGLAGVPNEQFF